The source of this T cell receptor (beta chain) is a study of blood T cell repertoires in COVID-19. In the original analysis: Reference gene primer amplification gave nucleated cell count estimates. The data were produced by immunoSEQ multiplex PCR, yet TCRdb's version contains in-frame clones alone and is incomplete. V and J calls and clone size follow that table, whereas D and trimming were derived from the DNA. This sample carries about 310,000 clones, 75% to 90% of them seen once, and the ten largest clones take 4.5% to 6.5%. Grouping used clinical history reported by participants in a survey and questionnaire. CDR3 length: 13 amino acids. Germline V gene data show CDR1 as SQVTM and CDR2 as ANQGSEA. V dropped 2 bases and J dropped 10 bases, with 17 bases sitting between them.

Sequenced: PBMCs or T cells enriched from blood (not recorded which). This TCR came from a man aged 55-75 years who had recovered from COVID-19. The chain joins TRBV29-1 to TRBJ1-1; unclear D gene. The CDR3 reads CSVEPRRRSRAFF. The CDR3 region has the DNA TGCAGCGTTGAACCAAGGCGCCGGAGTAGAGCTTTCTTT.